One and the same sample provided the 27 T cell receptor beta chains below, sequenced in a study of control samples from healthy donors and cancer patients. Sequencing used immunoSEQ multiplex PCR; TCRdb keeps in-frame clones, though not all of them. Among under 150,000 clones listed, around 85% were seen once. The sample comprised blood. The receptors were sampled from a woman between 25 and 40 years old in good health.

The chain has TRBV19 and TRBJ1-5; D is undetermined. V lost 5 bases and J 1 base, leaving 9 bases between the germline ends. The CDR3 contains 14 residues. The germline CDR1 and CDR2 sequences are LNHDA and SQIVND (reference sequence). In DNA, the CDR3 is TGTGCCAGTAGTTCGCGGCAGAGCAATCAGCCCCAGCATTTT. It translates to CASSSRQSNQPQHF.

V usage is TRBV7-6 and J usage is TRBJ2-7; TRBD2 agrees at 13 bases. V was clipped by 3 bases and J by 4 bases; unmatched bases: 3. The CDR3 contains 15 residues. Germline CDR1 and CDR2: SGHVS and FNYEAQ. CDR3 sequence: CASSFGLAGAYEQYF. For the CDR3, the DNA is TGTGCCAGCAGCTTTGGACTAGCGGGAGCTTACGAGCAGTACTTC.

The chain recombines TRBV18 with TRBJ1-1; D remains ambiguous. This CDR3 spans 12 amino acids. Trimming removed 1 base at V and 3 bases at J, with 3 bases between. Germline V CDR1 and CDR2: KGHSH, LQKENI. CDR3 residues: CASSPQDTEAFF. The CDR3 bases are TGTGCCAGCTCACCACAGGACACTGAAGCTTTCTTT.

The chain uses TRBV5-1 and TRBJ2-2; 9 bases are a match to TRBD1. The CDR3 runs 15 residues. Germline-derived CDR1 and CDR2 are SGHRS and YFSETQ. Trimming at V came to 0 bases and at J to 3 bases, leaving 0 bases not matched to a gene. The CDR3 nucleotides are TGCGCCAGCAGCTTGGGACAGGGGGACACCGGGGAGCTGTTTTTT. This gives the protein CASSLGQGDTGELFF.

This chain links TRBV6-5 with TRBJ1-4; perhaps TRBD1 as D (5 bases). The CDR3 is made up of 14 amino acids. Trimming removed 5 bases at V and 8 bases at J, with 15 bases between. Germline V gene data show CDR1 as MNHEY and CDR2 as SVGAGI. CDR3 nucleotides: TGTGCCAGCAGTCCTTCGGCAGGGTACGAAAAACTGTTTTTT. Its translation: CASSPSAGYEKLFF.

Written as DNA, the CDR3 is TGTGCCAGCAGTGGACTCGGGACACCTACCGAGACCCAGTACTTC. Amino acids: CASSGLGTPTETQYF. V and J are TRBV28 and TRBJ2-5; a weak D match, TRBD1 (6 bases). The CDR3 is made up of 15 amino acids. Trimming removed 5 bases at V and 5 bases at J, with 18 bases between. Germline loops: CDR1 MDHEN, CDR2 SYDVKM.

The V and J genes are TRBV5-1 and TRBJ1-1; the D is unclear. Trimming cost V 1 base and J 3 bases, with 13 bases left between them. The length of the CDR3 is 15 residues. CDR1 SGHRS and CDR2 YFSETQ come from the germline V gene. The CDR3 DNA follows: TGCGCCAGCAGCTTGAGTGGCGCAGAGGACACTGAAGCTTTCTTT. Translating it yields CASSLSGAEDTEAFF.

V usage is TRBV3-1 (or the pseudogene TRBV3-2) and J usage is TRBJ1-3; TRBD1 matches 7 bases. The CDR3 runs to 15 residues. J was trimmed by 2 bases and V by 0 bases; bases with no gene match: 1. CDR1 LGHDT and CDR2 YNNKEL come from the germline V gene (reference sequence). The CDR3 coding sequence is TGTGCCAGCAGCCAAGACAGGGGGACTGGAAACACCATATATTTT. It yields the protein CASSQDRGTGNTIYF.

The CDR3 spells CAISDANTGELFF. As DNA, the CDR3 is TGTGCCATCAGTGACGCGAACACCGGGGAGCTGTTTTTT. The chain recombines TRBV10-3 with TRBJ2-2; D call uncertain. This CDR3 has 13 amino acids. Germline V gene lookup returns CDR1 ENHRY and CDR2 SYGVKD. V lost 3 bases and J 0 bases, leaving 2 bases between the germline ends.

This chain connects TRBV5-1 to TRBJ2-1, with 8 bases that match TRBD2. V lost 4 bases and J lost 4; bases outside the gene matches: 10. CDR3 length equals 16 residues. The germline V gene has CDR1 SGHRS and CDR2 YFSETQ. CDR3 sequence: CASSEDRLASYNEQFF. The CDR3 DNA follows: TGCGCCAGCAGCGAGGACCGACTAGCGTCTTACAATGAGCAGTTCTTC.

The genes are TRBV6-4 and TRBJ1-2; 9 bases align to TRBD1. The germline CDR1 and CDR2 sequences are MRHNA and SNTAGT. This CDR3 region has 18 residues. J was trimmed by 4 bases and V by 3 bases; bases with no gene match: 15. The DNA of the CDR3 is TGTGCCAGCAGTGAACTACCGGGACAGGGAGGGTTTCCCTATGGCTACACCTTC. It specifies CASSELPGQGGFPYGYTF.

V gene TRBV27 combines with J gene TRBJ2-3, with no clear D. CDR3 length equals 17 residues. Trimming pared 4 bases from V and 0 bases from J, leaving 17 bases between. CDR1 is MNHEY and CDR2 is SMNVEV in the germline V gene (reference sequence). The CDR3 spells CASSSGLGEYSTDTQYF. CDR3 sequence (DNA): TGTGCCAGCAGTTCCGGGCTTGGGGAATATAGCACAGATACGCAGTATTTT.

This chain uses TRBV10-1 with TRBJ1-1; 7 bases map to TRBD1. This CDR3 is built from 14 residues. The germline V gene has CDR1 WNHNN and CDR2 SYGVQD (reference sequence). Germline trimming cut 4 bases from V and 5 bases from J; bases unmatched to any gene: 7. CDR3 sequence reads: CASSGSGTVTEAFF. Written as DNA, the CDR3 is TGCGCCAGCAGTGGATCCGGGACAGTTACTGAAGCTTTCTTT.

The rearrangement joins TRBV19 to TRBJ1-5; TRBD1 aligns across 7 bases. The CDR3 consists of 16 residues. Germline values: CDR1 LNHDA, CDR2 SQIVND (reference sequence). J lost 3 bases, V lost 4 bases, and 9 bases had no gene match. CDR3 loop: CASSTNRGLINQPQHF. CDR3 in DNA: TGTGCCAGTAGTACGAACAGGGGTTTGATCAATCAGCCCCAGCATTTT. The whole variable domain, filled in from reference TRBV19 and TRBJ1-5, reads DGGITQSPKYLFRKEGQNVTLSCEQNLNHDAMYWYRQDPGQGLRLIYYSQIVNDFQKGDIAEGYSVSREKKESFPLTVTSAQKNPTAFYLCASSTNRGLINQPQHFGDGTRLSIL.

The chain has TRBV12-5 and TRBJ2-7, with TRBD2 matching 7 bases. Germline loops: CDR1 LGHNT, CDR2 FRNRAP. The CDR3 is 17 amino acids. Germline trimming cut 1 base from V and 0 bases from J; bases unmatched to any gene: 9. This CDR3 reads CASGLAYSSGSSYEQYF. The DNA of the CDR3 is TGTGCTAGTGGTTTGGCCTATAGTAGCGGGTCCTCCTACGAGCAGTACTTC.

This chain links TRBV3-1 (or the pseudogene TRBV3-2) with TRBJ1-4; 10 nucleotides agree with TRBD1. The CDR3 spans 15 residues. The germline CDR1 and CDR2 sequences are LGHDT and YNNKEL (reference sequence). Germline trimming cut 5 bases from V and 2 bases from J; bases unmatched to any gene: 2. CDR3 sequence (DNA): TGTGCCAGCAGCGGGACAGGGGTCACTAATGAAAAACTGTTTTTT. Protein: CASSGTGVTNEKLFF.

The chain recombines TRBV27 with TRBJ2-7; TRBD2 matches at 10 bases. The CDR3 runs 14 residues. Germline trimming cut 4 bases from V and 6 bases from J; bases unmatched to any gene: 6. The V gene's germline CDR1 is MNHEY and CDR2 SMNVEV (reference sequence). CDR3 sequence (DNA): TGTGCCAGCAGTTCAGGGCTAGCGGGAGTCGAGCAGTACTTC. Protein sequence: CASSSGLAGVEQYF.

This rearrangement joins TRBV10-3 to TRBJ2-5; the match to TRBD2 covers 9 bases. There are 16 residues in the CDR3. CDR1 and CDR2 from the germline V gene are ENHRY and SYGVKD. Trimming at V came to 0 bases and at J to 4 bases, leaving 6 bases not matched to a gene. The CDR3 DNA sequence: TGTGCCATCAGTGAGTCTAGCGGGAGTGGAAGAGAGACCCAGTACTTC. Its translation is CAISESSGSGRETQYF.

The V and J genes are TRBV10-3 and TRBJ2-1; 8 bases are a match to TRBD1. Germline CDR1 and CDR2: ENHRY and SYGVKD. The CDR3 consists of 18 residues. V was pared by 6 bases and J by 1 base, with 14 bases of the junction left unmatched. Here the CDR3 reads CAISLQGAGKGSYNEQFF. The CDR3 bases are TGTGCCATCAGCCTTCAGGGGGCTGGCAAGGGGTCCTACAATGAGCAGTTCTTC.

This clone appeared once. This chain connects TRBV11-3 to TRBJ2-1; TRBD1 is a possible D gene (6 bases). The V end was cut by 4 bases, the J end by 10 bases, with 8 bases between. This CDR3 comprises 11 residues. Germline V gene data show CDR1 as SGHNT and CDR2 as YENEEA. The CDR3 is CASSSDREQFF. The CDR3 bases are TGTGCCAGCAGCTCAGACAGGGAGCAGTTCTTC.

The gene calls are TRBV16 and TRBJ1-1; weak D call: TRBD1 (5 bases). CDR3 length equals 13 residues. Trimming removed 5 bases at V and 4 bases at J, with 11 bases between. Germline CDR1 reads KGHSY; CDR2 reads FQNENV. The CDR3 is CASSGDRSTEAFF. The CDR3 DNA reads TGTGCCAGCAGCGGGGACCGAAGCACTGAAGCTTTCTTT.

CDR3 nucleotide sequence: TGTGCCAGCAGTCCTTCACGGGGACTAGCGGGCAACTCTAGCACAGATACGCAGTATTTT. Its protein product is CASSPSRGLAGNSSTDTQYF. This chain uses TRBV6-6 with TRBJ2-3; 12 positions match TRBD2. The CDR3 covers 20 residues. In germline, CDR1 is MNHNY, CDR2 SVGAGI (reference sequence). V lost 5 bases to trimming and J lost 0 bases; unmatched junction nucleotides: 15.

The V gene is TRBV6-1, the J gene TRBJ2-5; no reliable D call. Per germline, CDR1 MNHNS and CDR2 SASEGT. V was clipped by 1 base and J by 7 bases, with 13 bases between them. The CDR3 covers 14 residues. CDR3 sequence: CASSEGTVLRTQYF. The CDR3 bases are TGTGCCAGCAGTGAAGGGACCGTCCTTAGGACCCAGTACTTC.

The V and J genes are TRBV5-4 and TRBJ2-7; 11 bases are shared with TRBD2. CDR3 length equals 15 residues. Germline V CDR1 and CDR2: SGHNT, YYREEE (reference sequence). After removal of 0 bases from V and 4 bases from J, the junction contained 3 bases not matched to a gene. CDR3 sequence (DNA): TGTGCCAGCAGCTTGGATAGACTAGCGGGGTACGAGCAGTACTTC. Amino acids: CASSLDRLAGYEQYF.

The J gene is TRBJ1-4, the V gene TRBV7-9; possible D gene TRBD1, 5 bases. Trimming took off 5 bases at V and 6 bases at J, with 25 bases between the two ends. Per the germline V gene, CDR1 is SEHNR and CDR2 is FQNEAQ (reference sequence). The CDR3 consists of 18 residues. CDR3 region: CASSPGRFARQTDEKLFF. The CDR3 nucleotides are TGTGCCAGCAGCCCCGGGCGGTTCGCTAGACAGACTGATGAAAAACTGTTTTTT.

V gene TRBV7-9 combines with J gene TRBJ1-1; 7 nucleotides line up with TRBD1. CDR1 is SEHNR and CDR2 is FQNEAQ in the germline V gene (reference sequence). The CDR3 has 16 residues. V trimming: 5 bases; J trimming: 0 bases; junction bases outside the gene matches: 9. CDR3 protein: CASSLGQVTMNTEAFF. The DNA for the CDR3 is TGTGCCAGCAGCCTCGGACAGGTAACTATGAACACTGAAGCTTTCTTT.

This clone appeared once. The chain uses TRBV15 and TRBJ2-1; 12 bases are shared with TRBD2. Germline loops: CDR1 LNHNV, CDR2 YYDKDF (reference sequence). The CDR3 has 17 amino acids. J gave up 8 bases and V 3 bases, and 11 bases lay outside the gene matches. DNA for the CDR3: TGTGCCACCAGCAGGGGACGAAGGACTAGCGGGAAGGATGAGCAGTTCTTC. This translates into CATSRGRRTSGKDEQFF.